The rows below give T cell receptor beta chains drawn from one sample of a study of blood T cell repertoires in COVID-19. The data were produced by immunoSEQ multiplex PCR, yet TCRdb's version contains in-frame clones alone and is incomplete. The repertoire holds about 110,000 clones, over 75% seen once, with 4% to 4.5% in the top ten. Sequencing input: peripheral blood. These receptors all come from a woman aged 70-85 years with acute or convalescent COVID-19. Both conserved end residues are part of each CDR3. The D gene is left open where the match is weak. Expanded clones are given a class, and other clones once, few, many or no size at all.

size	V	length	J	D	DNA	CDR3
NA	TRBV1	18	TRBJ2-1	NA	TGCACCAGCAGCCAAGAACCCTTCGGAGCGGGAGATTTGAATGAGCAGTTCTTC	CTSSQEPFGAGDLNEQFF
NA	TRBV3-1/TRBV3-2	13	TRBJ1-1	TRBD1	TGTGCCAGCAGCCTAAGGACAGGGATTGAAGCTTTCTTT	CASSLRTGIEAFF
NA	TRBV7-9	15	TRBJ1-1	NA	TGTGCCAGCAGCCTAAATCAGGGGATGAACACTGAAGCTTTCTTT	CASSLNQGMNTEAFF
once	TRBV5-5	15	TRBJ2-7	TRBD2	TGTGCCAGCAGCCGTTCACTAGCGGGAGCGCAGGAGCAGTACTTC	CASSRSLAGAQEQYF
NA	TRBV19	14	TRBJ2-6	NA	TGTGCCAGCCGACAGTTCTCTGGGGCCAACGTCCTGACTTTC	CASRQFSGANVLTF
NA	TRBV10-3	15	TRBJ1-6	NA	TGTGCCATCAGTGCGGGGGGAAGATTTAATTCACCCCTCCACTTT	CAISAGGRFNSPLHF
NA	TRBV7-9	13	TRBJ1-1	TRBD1	TGTGCCAGGGGGACAGGGCATAACACTGAAGCTTTCTTT	CARGTGHNTEAFF
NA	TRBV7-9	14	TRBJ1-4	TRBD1	TGTGCCAGCAGCCTACAGGGGAGAAATGAAAAACTGTTTTTT	CASSLQGRNEKLFF
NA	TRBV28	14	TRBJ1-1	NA	TGTGCCAGCAGCTTCCCCAGGGTCACCACTGAAGCTTTCTTT	CASSFPRVTTEAFF
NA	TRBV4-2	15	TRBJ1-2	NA	TGTGCCAGCAGCCAAGATCGAGGAGGGAACTATGGCTACACCTTC	CASSQDRGGNYGYTF
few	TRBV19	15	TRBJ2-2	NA	TGTGCCAGTAGGAAGAGCGGGTCGAACACCGGGGAGCTGTTTTTT	CASRKSGSNTGELFF
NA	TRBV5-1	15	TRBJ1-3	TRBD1	TGCGCCAGCAGCTTGGCGACAGGGAATGGAAACACCATATATTTT	CASSLATGNGNTIYF
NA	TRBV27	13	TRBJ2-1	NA	TGTGCCAGCAGTTTAACCGGTTACAATGAGCAGTTCTTC	CASSLTGYNEQFF
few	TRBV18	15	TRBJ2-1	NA	TGTGCCAGCTCACCACGTGGAGCGACGGGTCCTGAGCAGTTCTTC	CASSPRGATGPEQFF
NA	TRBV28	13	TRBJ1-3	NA	TGTGCCAGCACCCAGTCCTCTGGAAACACCATATATTTT	CASTQSSGNTIYF
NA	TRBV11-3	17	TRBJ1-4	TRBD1	TGTGCCAGCAGCCACCTCCGGCGGAGACAGGGTAATGAAAAACTGTTTTTT	CASSHLRRRQGNEKLFF
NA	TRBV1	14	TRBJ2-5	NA	TGCACCAGCAGCCAAGCGAATAGCGAAGAGACCCAGTACTTC	CTSSQANSEETQYF
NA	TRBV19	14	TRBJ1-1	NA	TGTGCCAGTAGTATAGGAACGTACTTCACTGAAGCTTTCTTT	CASSIGTYFTEAFF
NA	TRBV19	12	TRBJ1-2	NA	TGTGCCACTCTAGGGGAAGGATTTGGCTACACCTTC	CATLGEGFGYTF
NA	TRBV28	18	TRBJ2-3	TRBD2	TGTGCCAGCAGTTTAGGTTCTAGCGGGAGAAGGATGGGAGATACGCAGTATTTT	CASSLGSSGRRMGDTQYF
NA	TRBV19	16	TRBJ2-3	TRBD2	TGTGCCAGTAGTTTCGATGGAGCGGGGAGAACAGATACGCAGTATTTT	CASSFDGAGRTDTQYF
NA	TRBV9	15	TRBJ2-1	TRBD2	TGTGCCAGCAGCGTACTAGCGGGGGCTTACAATGAGCAGTTCTTC	CASSVLAGAYNEQFF
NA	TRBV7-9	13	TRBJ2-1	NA	TGTGCCAGCAGCTACCGCGCCGCGGATGAGCAGTTCTTC	CASSYRAADEQFF